One sample yielded the 19 T cell receptor beta chains listed below, sequenced in a study of blood T cell repertoires in COVID-19. Assay: immunoSEQ multiplex PCR; the TCRdb copy retains only in-frame clones and omits some. The sample shows a few hundred thousand clones, under 90% of them seen only once. Sequenced input: peripheral blood. These receptors were obtained from a woman aged 25 to 39 with COVID-19, enrolled during active disease.

The chain carries TRBV6-1 and TRBJ2-5, with 11 bases fitting TRBD1. J gave up 5 bases and V 3 bases, and 14 bases lay outside the gene matches. This CDR3 is built from 18 residues. Germline CDR1 MNHNS, CDR2 SASEGT. CDR3 in DNA: TGTGCCAGCAGTGAGTGGACAGGGGGCGGTCTGCCCCAGGAGACCCAGTACTTC. This codes for CASSEWTGGGLPQETQYF.

The chain combines TRBV5-6 with TRBJ2-1, with 11 bases aligning to TRBD2. This CDR3 comprises 16 residues. Germline V gene lookup returns CDR1 SGHDT and CDR2 YYEEEE. Losses at the gene ends were 0 bases for V and 3 bases for J; bases not matched to a gene: 2. CDR3 nucleotide sequence: TGTGCCAGCAGCTTGGTAACTAGCGGGGGCTACAATGAGCAGTTCTTC. Translated: CASSLVTSGGYNEQFF.

The V and J genes are TRBV4-1 and TRBJ2-1; 7 nucleotides match TRBD2. V lost 4 bases, J lost 5 bases, and 8 bases stayed unmatched. Per the germline V gene, CDR1 is MGHRA and CDR2 is YSYEKL. This CDR3 has 15 amino acids. The CDR3 is CASSLWSGTNNEQFF. The DNA of the CDR3 is TGCGCCAGCAGCCTCTGGAGCGGGACTAACAATGAGCAGTTCTTC.

The chain has TRBV9 and TRBJ1-2; no clear D gene. CDR1 is SGDLS and CDR2 is YYNGEE in the germline V gene. Trimming cost V 6 bases and J 2 bases, with 14 bases left between them. This CDR3 comprises 14 residues. The CDR3 reads CASTRDWENYGYTF. The DNA for the CDR3 is TGTGCCAGCACCAGAGACTGGGAGAACTATGGCTACACCTTC.

This clone was detected only a few times. The CDR3 region has the DNA TGTGCCAGCAGTGAGGAGGGGACTATTGCTCCCGAGCAGTACTTC. This encodes CASSEEGTIAPEQYF. The chain joins TRBV2 to TRBJ2-7, with 7 bases fitting TRBD2. The germline CDR1 and CDR2 sequences are SNHLY and FYNNEI. This CDR3 comprises 15 residues. J lost 6 bases, V lost 3 bases, and 11 bases had no gene match.

This clone was seen once. The chain uses TRBV27 and TRBJ1-2; D is possibly TRBD1 (6 bases). Trimming stripped 6 bases from V and 7 bases from J, with 15 bases between. The CDR3 totals 13 residues. Germline CDR1 is MNHEY and CDR2 is SMNVEV (reference sequence). CDR3 nucleotide sequence: TGTGCCAGCAGACCACAGGGCTATAGTGGCTACACCTTC. Translating gives CASRPQGYSGYTF.

The gene calls are TRBV4-1 and TRBJ1-6, with unresolved D. V was shortened by 3 bases and J by 5 bases, with 2 bases between the two germline ends. In germline, CDR1 is MGHRA, CDR2 YSYEKL. This CDR3 region has 12 residues. CDR3 coding DNA: TGCGCCAGCAGCCACAATAATTCACCCCTCCACTTT. This sequence encodes CASSHNNSPLHF.

DNA for the CDR3: TGCGCCAGCAGGGCTGAACAGGGAGCCGAAGCTTTCTTT. Translated, it gives CASRAEQGAEAFF. This sequence joins TRBV10-1 and TRBJ1-1; possibly TRBD1 for D (6 bases). The CDR3 contains 13 residues. Germline V gene lookup returns CDR1 WNHNN and CDR2 SYGVQD (reference sequence). The V and J ends lost 6 bases and 8 bases respectively, with 16 bases between them.

With respect to this clone: In the same sample, other DNA sequences code for this CDR3. The chain employs TRBV5-4 and TRBJ1-4, with TRBD1 matching over 8 bases. The germline CDR1 and CDR2 sequences are SGHNT and YYREEE (reference sequence). The length of the CDR3 is 14 residues. V was pared by 0 bases and J by 5 bases, with 0 bases of the junction left unmatched. The CDR3 loop is CASSLDRGNEKLFF. CDR3 DNA: TGTGCCAGCAGCTTGGACAGGGGGAATGAAAAACTGTTTTTT.

This clone is a singleton in its sample. The chain carries TRBV24-1 and TRBJ2-2, with 7 bases that match TRBD1. The V and J ends lost 7 bases and 4 bases, in that order; junction bases with no gene match: 17. CDR3 size: 18 residues. The germline V gene has CDR1 KGHDR and CDR2 SFDVKD. In DNA form, the CDR3 reads TGTGCCACCAGCACCTCAAGCCAGGGGGTCGGTGGCACCGGGGAGCTGTTTTTT. It yields the protein CATSTSSQGVGGTGELFF.

V is TRBV9 and J is TRBJ1-2; D gene uncertain. The CDR3 runs 15 residues. V was cut by 3 bases and J by 4 bases, with 16 bases left in between. Germline V gene sequence: CDR1 SGDLS, CDR2 YYNGEE. CDR3 in DNA: TGTGCCAGCAGCGCCCCCTTGTCAGCGGGCTATGGCTACACCTTC. Its protein is CASSAPLSAGYGYTF.

The gene calls are TRBV7-6 and TRBJ1-1; D perhaps matches TRBD1 (5 bases). V was cut by 1 base and J by 0 bases, with 15 bases left in between. CDR1 is SGHVS and CDR2 is FNYEAQ in the germline V gene. The length of the CDR3 is 17 residues. CDR3 bases: TGTGCCAGCAGCTTAGTGGCCTCGGACAAACTGAACACTGAAGCTTTCTTT. This encodes CASSLVASDKLNTEAFF. The complete variable domain, with remaining parts taken from reference TRBV7-6 and TRBJ1-1, reads GAGVSQSPRYKVTKRGQDVALRCDPISGHVSLYWYRQALGQGPEFLTYFNYEAQQDKSGLPNDRFSAERPEGSISTLTIQRTEQRDSAMYRCASSLVASDKLNTEAFFGQGTRLTVV.

This chain connects TRBV6-1 to TRBJ2-5; D might be TRBD1 (6 bases). This CDR3 has 18 residues. Germline assignment: CDR1 MNHNS and CDR2 SASEGT. Trimming cost V 4 bases and J 3 bases, with 24 bases left between them. CDR3 region: CASSAPDMVGTFEETQYF. The CDR3 DNA sequence: TGTGCCAGCAGTGCCCCCGATATGGTTGGGACATTCGAAGAGACCCAGTACTTC.

The V call is TRBV5-1, the J call TRBJ2-7; D might be TRBD1 (7 bases). CDR1 is SGHRS and CDR2 is YFSETQ in the germline V gene. CDR3 length: 15 amino acids. V shed 0 bases and J shed 1 base, with 11 bases lying between them. The CDR3 region is CASSLETGTSYEQYF. Here the CDR3 DNA reads TGCGCCAGCAGCTTGGAGACAGGGACTTCCTACGAGCAGTACTTC.

This clone is a singleton in its sample. The chain couples TRBV5-1 to TRBJ2-1; 7 positions agree with TRBD2. The CDR3 runs 15 residues. The germline CDR1 and CDR2 sequences are SGHRS and YFSETQ. After removal of 6 bases from V and 3 bases from J, the junction contained 9 bases not matched to a gene. The DNA of the CDR3 is TGCGCCAGCATGCCGGGAGGCACTATCTACAATGAGCAGTTCTTC. This encodes CASMPGGTIYNEQFF. Full variable domain (outside the CDR3, taken from reference TRBV5-1 and TRBJ2-1): KAGVTQTPRYLIKTRGQQVTLSCSPISGHRSVSWYQQTPGQGLQFLFEYFSETQRNKGNFPGRFSGRQFSNSRSEMNVSTLELGDSALYLCASMPGGTIYNEQFFGPGTRLTVL.

A remark on this clone: The sample holds other DNA sequences that translate to the same CDR3. V gene TRBV24-1 combines with J gene TRBJ2-1; 11 nucleotides agree with TRBD1. The ends lost 2 bases at V and 4 bases at J; junction bases unmatched: 3. Germline V lookup: CDR1 KGHDR, CDR2 SFDVKD. The CDR3 has 16 amino acids. The CDR3 here is CATSDSGTGGYNEQFF. CDR3 DNA: TGTGCCACCAGTGATTCCGGGACAGGGGGTTACAATGAGCAGTTCTTC.

The J gene is TRBJ2-7, the V gene TRBV7-8; 10 bases map to TRBD2. With V trimmed by 5 bases and J by 2 bases, 12 bases remained unmatched. Per germline, CDR1 SGHVS and CDR2 FQNEAQ. The CDR3 spans 17 residues. CDR3: CASSPFLAGGTTYEQYF. The CDR3 DNA follows: TGTGCCAGCAGCCCATTTTTAGCGGGGGGAACGACCTACGAGCAGTACTTC. Full variable domain (remainder filled in from reference TRBV7-8 and TRBJ2-7): GAGVSQSPRYKVAKRGQDVALRCDPISGHVSLFWYQQALGQGPEFLTYFQNEAQLDKSGLPSDRFFAERPEGSVSTLKIQRTQQEDSAVYLCASSPFLAGGTTYEQYFGPGTRLTVT.

This rearrangement joins TRBV7-2 to TRBJ1-2; D possibly corresponds to TRBD1 (6 bases). The CDR3 totals 14 residues. In germline, CDR1 is SGHTA, CDR2 FQGNSA. The V and J ends lost 3 bases and 4 bases respectively, with 12 bases between them. For the CDR3, the DNA is TGTGCCAGCAGCTTCACAGGGACGAGCTATGGCTACACCTTC. Residues: CASSFTGTSYGYTF.

The V and J genes are TRBV10-2 and TRBJ2-3; 10 nucleotides agree with TRBD2. CDR3 length: 15 amino acids. V lost 4 bases, J lost 2 bases, and 3 bases stayed unmatched. CDR1 WSHSY and CDR2 SAAADI come from the germline V gene. CDR3 sequence: CASSGSGGATDTQYF. CDR3 DNA sequence: TGCGCCAGCAGTGGCAGCGGGGGGGCCACAGATACGCAGTATTTT.